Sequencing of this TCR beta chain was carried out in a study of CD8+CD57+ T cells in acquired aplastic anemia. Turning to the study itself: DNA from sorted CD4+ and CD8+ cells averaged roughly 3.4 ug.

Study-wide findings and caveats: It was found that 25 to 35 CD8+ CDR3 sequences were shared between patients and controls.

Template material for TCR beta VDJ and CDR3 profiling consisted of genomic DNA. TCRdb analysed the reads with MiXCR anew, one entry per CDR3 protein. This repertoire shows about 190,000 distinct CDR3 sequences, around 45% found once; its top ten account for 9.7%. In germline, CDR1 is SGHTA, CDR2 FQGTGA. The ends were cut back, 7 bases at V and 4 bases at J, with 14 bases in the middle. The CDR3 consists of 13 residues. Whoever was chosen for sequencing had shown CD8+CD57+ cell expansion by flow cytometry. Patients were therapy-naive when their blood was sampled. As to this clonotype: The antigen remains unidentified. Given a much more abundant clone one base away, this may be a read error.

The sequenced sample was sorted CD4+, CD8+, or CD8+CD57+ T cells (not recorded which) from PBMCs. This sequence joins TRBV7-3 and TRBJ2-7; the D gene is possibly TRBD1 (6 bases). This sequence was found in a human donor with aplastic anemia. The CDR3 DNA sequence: TGTGCCAGCACCAACCGGCAGGGGTACGAGCAGTACTTC. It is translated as CASTNRQGYEQYF.